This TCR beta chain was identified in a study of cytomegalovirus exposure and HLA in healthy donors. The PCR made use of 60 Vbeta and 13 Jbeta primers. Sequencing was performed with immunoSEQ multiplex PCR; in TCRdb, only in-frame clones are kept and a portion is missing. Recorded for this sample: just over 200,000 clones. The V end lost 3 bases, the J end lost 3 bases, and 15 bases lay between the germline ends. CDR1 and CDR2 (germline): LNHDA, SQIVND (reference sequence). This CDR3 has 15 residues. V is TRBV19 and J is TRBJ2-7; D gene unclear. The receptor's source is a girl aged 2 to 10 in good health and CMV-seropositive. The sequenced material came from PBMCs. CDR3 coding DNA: TGTGCCAGTAGTATGCGGATCATTGCCCACTACGAGCAGTACTTC. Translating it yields CASSMRIIAHYEQYF.